These T cell receptor beta chains were read from a single sample in a study of beta chain features in type 1 diabetes. Only in-frame clones appear in the TCRdb table, and some are missing; sequencing was by immunoSEQ multiplex PCR. The sample includes hundreds of thousands of clones, under 15% of them seen just once. The specimen sequenced was naive CD4+ T cells from blood. The receptors shown here come from a man aged 18 to 35 with type 1 diabetes. The CDR3 runs from the conserved cysteine through the conserved F or W. A D gene is named only where the DNA matches it firmly. Clone size is stated in some rows and not others, as once, few, many or a class when expanded.

>TRBV7-9|NA|few|TRBJ1-5|14
CASSPQGGDQPQHF
TGTGCCAGCAGCCCACAGGGTGGGGATCAGCCCCAGCATTTT
>TRBV5-4|TRBD2|few|TRBJ2-1|16
CASAGPPGLASNEQFF
TGTGCCAGCGCCGGGCCCCCGGGACTAGCCTCCAATGAGCAGTTCTTC
>TRBV28|NA|few|TRBJ2-6|15
CASSYRATGANVLTF
TGTGCCAGCAGTTACAGGGCAACTGGGGCCAACGTCCTGACTTTC
>TRBV2|NA|few|TRBJ2-5|13
CADSILRGETQYF
TGTGCCGACTCCATATTGAGGGGAGAGACCCAGTACTTC
>TRBV29-1|NA|NA|TRBJ2-2|11
CSVRGSGELFF
TGCAGCGTTAGGGGATCCGGGGAGCTGTTTTTT
>TRBV13|NA|few|TRBJ2-6|18
CASSLNSVLYSGANVLTF
TGTGCCAGCAGCTTAAATTCGGTTCTGTACTCTGGGGCCAACGTCCTGACTTTC
>TRBV18|NA|few|TRBJ1-3|15
CASSPQGSRGNTIYF
TGTGCCAGCTCACCTCAGGGTTCGAGGGGAAACACCATATATTTT
>TRBV10-3|NA|few|TRBJ1-2|14
CAITSDVASYGYTF
TGTGCCATCACCTCCGACGTGGCCAGCTATGGCTACACCTTC
>TRBV12-5|NA|few|TRBJ1-2|12
CASGVQGYGYTF
TGTGCTAGTGGTGTGCAGGGCTATGGCTACACCTTC
>TRBV5-4|NA|few|TRBJ1-6|13
CASSLETGTPLHF
TGTGCCAGCAGCTTGGAAACAGGGACACCCCTCCACTTT
>TRBV7-2|NA|few|TRBJ2-7|14
CASSFETSSYEQYF
TGTGCCAGCAGCTTCGAGACTAGCTCCTACGAGCAGTACTTC
>TRBV5-1|NA|few|TRBJ2-3|15
CASSLRWVLTDTQYF
TGCGCCAGCAGCTTGAGATGGGTCCTCACAGATACGCAGTATTTT
>TRBV6-5|NA|few|TRBJ1-1|13
CATVQGSGTEAFF
TGTGCCACAGTACAGGGCAGCGGGACTGAAGCTTTCTTT
>TRBV5-4|NA|NA|TRBJ2-3|14
CASSPRTGTDTQYF
TGTGCCAGCAGCCCCCGGACTGGCACAGATACGCAGTATTTT
>TRBV15|NA|NA|TRBJ1-4|14
CATSRRGTAEKLFF
TGTGCCACCAGCCGCCGCGGGACGGCTGAAAAACTGTTTTTT
>TRBV29-1|TRBD1|few|TRBJ2-5|14
CSADRTGRQETQYF
TGCAGCGCTGACCGGACAGGCCGCCAAGAGACCCAGTACTTC
>TRBV9|TRBD2|NA|TRBJ2-1|18
CASSVLSPSGGFYNEQFF
TGTGCCAGCAGCGTTCTCTCACCTAGCGGGGGGTTTTACAATGAGCAGTTCTTC
>TRBV19|NA|NA|TRBJ1-1|12
CASGTGNTEAFF
TGTGCCAGTGGAACCGGGAACACTGAAGCTTTCTTT
>TRBV7-9|NA|few|TRBJ2-7|14
CASSLDPTDYEQYF
TGTGCCAGCAGCTTAGACCCGACAGACTACGAGCAGTACTTC
>TRBV7-9|NA|few|TRBJ2-2|13
CASSLVFPGELFF
TGTGCCAGCAGCTTAGTTTTCCCCGGGGAGCTGTTTTTT
>TRBV9|TRBD2|NA|TRBJ2-2|16
CASSAPAGADTGELFF
TGTGCCAGCAGCGCCCCAGCGGGGGCGGACACCGGGGAGCTGTTTTTT
>TRBV6-6|NA|NA|TRBJ2-4|13
CASSPEHQNIQYF
TGTGCCAGCAGCCCGGAGCACCAAAACATTCAGTACTTC
>TRBV29-1|NA|NA|TRBJ2-7|11
CSVELAYEQYF
TGCAGCGTTGAATTAGCCTACGAGCAGTACTTC
>TRBV6-9|NA|few|TRBJ1-5|13
CASMDHGNQPQHF
TGTGCCAGCATGGATCATGGCAATCAGCCCCAGCATTTT
>TRBV6-1|NA|NA|TRBJ2-3|17
CASSADRGPTGTDTQYF
TGTGCCAGCAGTGCGGATAGGGGCCCGACGGGCACAGATACGCAGTATTTT
>TRBV7-9|NA|few|TRBJ2-1|15
CASSLRGLPHNEQFF
TGTGCCAGCAGCTTAAGGGGACTTCCCCACAATGAGCAGTTCTTC
>TRBV10-3|NA|few|TRBJ1-2|12
CAISPGGNGYTF
TGTGCCATCTCCCCGGGGGGGAATGGCTACACCTTC
>TRBV5-1|TRBD1|NA|TRBJ2-7|14
CASSPGQNTYEQYF
TGCGCCAGCAGCCCGGGACAGAATACCTACGAGCAGTACTTC
>TRBV11-2|NA|NA|TRBJ1-2|12
CASSLMGYGYTF
TGTGCCAGCAGCCTGATGGGGTATGGCTACACCTTC